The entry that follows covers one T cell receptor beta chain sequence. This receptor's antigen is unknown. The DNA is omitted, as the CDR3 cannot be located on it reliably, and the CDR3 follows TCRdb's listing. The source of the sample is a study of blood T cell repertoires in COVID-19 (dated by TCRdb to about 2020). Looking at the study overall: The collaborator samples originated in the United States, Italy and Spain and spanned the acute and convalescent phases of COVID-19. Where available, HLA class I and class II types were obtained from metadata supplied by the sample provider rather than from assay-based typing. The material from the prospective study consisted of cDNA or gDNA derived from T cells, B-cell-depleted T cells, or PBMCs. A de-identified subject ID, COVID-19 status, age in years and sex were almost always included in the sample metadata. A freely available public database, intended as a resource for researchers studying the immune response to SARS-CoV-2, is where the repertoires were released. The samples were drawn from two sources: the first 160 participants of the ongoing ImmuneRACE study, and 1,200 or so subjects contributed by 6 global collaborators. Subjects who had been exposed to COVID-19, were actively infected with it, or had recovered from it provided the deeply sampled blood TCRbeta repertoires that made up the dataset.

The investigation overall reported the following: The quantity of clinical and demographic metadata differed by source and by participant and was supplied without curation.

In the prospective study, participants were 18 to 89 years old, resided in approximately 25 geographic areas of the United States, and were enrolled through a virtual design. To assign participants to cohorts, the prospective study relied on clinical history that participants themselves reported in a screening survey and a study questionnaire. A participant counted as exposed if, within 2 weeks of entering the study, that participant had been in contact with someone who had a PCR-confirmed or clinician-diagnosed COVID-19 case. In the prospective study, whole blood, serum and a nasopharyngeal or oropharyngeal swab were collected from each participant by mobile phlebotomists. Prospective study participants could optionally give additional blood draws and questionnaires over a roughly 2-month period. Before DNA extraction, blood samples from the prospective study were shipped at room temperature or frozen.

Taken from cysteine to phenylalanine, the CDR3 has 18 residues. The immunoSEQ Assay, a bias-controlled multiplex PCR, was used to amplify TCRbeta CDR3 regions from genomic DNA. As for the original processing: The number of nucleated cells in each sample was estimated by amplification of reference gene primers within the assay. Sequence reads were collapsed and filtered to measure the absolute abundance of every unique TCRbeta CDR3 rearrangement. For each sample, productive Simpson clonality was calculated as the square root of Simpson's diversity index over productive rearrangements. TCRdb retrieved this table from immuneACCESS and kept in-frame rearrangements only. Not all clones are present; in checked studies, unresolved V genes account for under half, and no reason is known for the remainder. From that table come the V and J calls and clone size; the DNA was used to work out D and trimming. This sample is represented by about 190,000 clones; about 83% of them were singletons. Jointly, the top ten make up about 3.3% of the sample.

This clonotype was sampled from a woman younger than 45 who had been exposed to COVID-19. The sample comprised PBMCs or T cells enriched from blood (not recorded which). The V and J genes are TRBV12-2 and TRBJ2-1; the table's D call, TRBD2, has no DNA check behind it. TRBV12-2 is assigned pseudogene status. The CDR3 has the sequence CASRATVGGGAFVDEQFF.